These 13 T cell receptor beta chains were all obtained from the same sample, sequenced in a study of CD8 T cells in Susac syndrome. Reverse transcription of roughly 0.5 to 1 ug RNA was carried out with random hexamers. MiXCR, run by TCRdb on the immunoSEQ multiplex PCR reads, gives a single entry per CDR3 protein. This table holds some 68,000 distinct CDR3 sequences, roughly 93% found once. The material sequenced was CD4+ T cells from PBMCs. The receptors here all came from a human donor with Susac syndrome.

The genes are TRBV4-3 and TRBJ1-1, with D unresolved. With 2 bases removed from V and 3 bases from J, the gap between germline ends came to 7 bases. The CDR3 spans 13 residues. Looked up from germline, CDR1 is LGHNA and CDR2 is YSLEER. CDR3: CASSQPWDTEAFF. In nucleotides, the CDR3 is TGCGCCAGCAGCCAACCCTGGGACACTGAAGCTTTCTTT.

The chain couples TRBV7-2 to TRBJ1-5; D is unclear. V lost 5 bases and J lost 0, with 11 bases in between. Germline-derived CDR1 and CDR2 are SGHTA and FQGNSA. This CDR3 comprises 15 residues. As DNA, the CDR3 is TGTGCCAGCAGCACACGGACGGATAGCAATCAGCCCCAGCATTTT. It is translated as CASSTRTDSNQPQHF.

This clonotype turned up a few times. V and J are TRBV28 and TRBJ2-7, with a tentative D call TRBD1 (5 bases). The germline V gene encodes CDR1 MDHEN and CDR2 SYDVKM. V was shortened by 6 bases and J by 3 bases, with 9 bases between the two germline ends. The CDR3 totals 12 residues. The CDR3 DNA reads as TGTGCCAGCAGACCAGACAGCTACGAGCAGTACTTC. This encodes CASRPDSYEQYF. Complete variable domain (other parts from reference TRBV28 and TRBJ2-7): DVKVTQSSRYLVKRTGEKVFLECVQDMDHENMFWYRQDPGLGLRLIYFSYDVKMKEKGDIPEGYSVSREKKERFSLILESASTNQTSMYLCASRPDSYEQYFGPGTRLTVT.

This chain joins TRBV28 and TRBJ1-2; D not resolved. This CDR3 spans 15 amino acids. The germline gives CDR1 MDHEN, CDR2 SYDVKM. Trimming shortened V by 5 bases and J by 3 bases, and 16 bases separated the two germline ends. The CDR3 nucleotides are TGTGCCAGCAGTCAATTGTCTAAGAGCCACTATGGCTACACCTTC. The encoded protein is CASSQLSKSHYGYTF.

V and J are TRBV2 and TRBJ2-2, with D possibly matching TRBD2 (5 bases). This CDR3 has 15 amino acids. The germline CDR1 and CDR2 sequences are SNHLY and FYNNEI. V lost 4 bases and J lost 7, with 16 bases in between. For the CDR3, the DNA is TGTGCCAGCAGTGGTGAGGGCCTGACCGGCGGGGAGCTGTTTTTT. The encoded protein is CASSGEGLTGGELFF.

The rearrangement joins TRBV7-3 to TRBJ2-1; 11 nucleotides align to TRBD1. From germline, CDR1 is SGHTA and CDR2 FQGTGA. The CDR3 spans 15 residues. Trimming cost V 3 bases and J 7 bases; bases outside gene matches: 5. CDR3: CASSFRTGGLNEQFF. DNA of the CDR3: TGTGCCAGCAGCTTCAGGACAGGGGGCTTGAATGAGCAGTTCTTC.

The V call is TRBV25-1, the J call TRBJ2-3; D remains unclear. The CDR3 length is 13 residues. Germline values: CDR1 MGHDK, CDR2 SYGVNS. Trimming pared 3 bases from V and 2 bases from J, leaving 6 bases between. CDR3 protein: CASSDRVTDTQYF. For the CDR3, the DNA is TGTGCCAGCAGTGACCGGGTCACAGATACGCAGTATTTT.

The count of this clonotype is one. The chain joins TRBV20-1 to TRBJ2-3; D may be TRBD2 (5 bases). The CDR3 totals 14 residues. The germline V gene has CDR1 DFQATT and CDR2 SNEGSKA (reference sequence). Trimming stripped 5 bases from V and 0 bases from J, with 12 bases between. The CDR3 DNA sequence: TGCAGTGCTCAGAGGGCAGGAAGCACAGATACGCAGTATTTT. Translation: CSAQRAGSTDTQYF.

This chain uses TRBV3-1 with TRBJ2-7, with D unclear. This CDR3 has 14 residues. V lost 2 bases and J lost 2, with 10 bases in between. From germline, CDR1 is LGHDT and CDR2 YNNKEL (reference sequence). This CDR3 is CASSQTRPPYEQYF. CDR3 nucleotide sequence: TGTGCCAGCAGCCAAACGAGACCGCCCTACGAGCAGTACTTC.

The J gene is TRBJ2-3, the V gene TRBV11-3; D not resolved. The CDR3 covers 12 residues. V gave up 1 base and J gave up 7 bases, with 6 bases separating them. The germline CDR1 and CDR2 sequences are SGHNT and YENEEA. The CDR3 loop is CASSLVGHTQYF. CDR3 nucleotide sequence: TGTGCCAGCAGCTTAGTGGGCCATACGCAGTATTTT.

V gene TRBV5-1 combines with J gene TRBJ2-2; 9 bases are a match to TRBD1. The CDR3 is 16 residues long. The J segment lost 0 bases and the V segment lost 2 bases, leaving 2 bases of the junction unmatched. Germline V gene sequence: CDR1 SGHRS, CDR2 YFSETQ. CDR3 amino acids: CASSFRTGANTGELFF. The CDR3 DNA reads TGCGCCAGCAGCTTCAGGACAGGGGCGAACACCGGGGAGCTGTTTTTT. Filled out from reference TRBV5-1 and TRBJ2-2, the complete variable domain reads KAGVTQTPRYLIKTRGQQVTLSCSPISGHRSVSWYQQTPGQGLQFLFEYFSETQRNKGNFPGRFSGRQFSNSRSEMNVSTLELGDSALYLCASSFRTGANTGELFFGEGSRLTVL.

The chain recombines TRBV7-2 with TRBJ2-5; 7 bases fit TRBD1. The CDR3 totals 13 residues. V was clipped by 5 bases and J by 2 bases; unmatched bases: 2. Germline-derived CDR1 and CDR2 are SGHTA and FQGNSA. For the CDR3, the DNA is TGTGCCAGCAGCCGGGACAGACAAGAGACCCAGTACTTC. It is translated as CASSRDRQETQYF.

Here the CDR3 DNA reads TGTGCCAGCAGTGGGCTTACAGGGGAGAATGAAAAACTGTTTTTT. Protein: CASSGLTGENEKLFF. This chain links TRBV25-1 with TRBJ1-4, with TRBD1 identical over 7 bases. The germline V gene has CDR1 MGHDK and CDR2 SYGVNS. The CDR3 is made up of 15 amino acids. V was clipped by 4 bases and J by 5 bases; unmatched bases: 7. Full variable domain (outside the CDR3, taken from reference TRBV25-1 and TRBJ1-4): EADIYQTPRYLVIGTGKKITLECSQTMGHDKMYWYQQDPGMELHLIHYSYGVNSTEKGDLSSESTVSRIRTEHFPLTLESARPSHTSQYLCASSGLTGENEKLFFGSGTQLSVL.